The clone carrying this TCR beta chain has a count of ten or more. What it binds is not known. CDR1 is LGHDT, CDR2 YNNKEL, per germline (reference sequence). The CDR3 loop spans 14 amino acids. Trimming took off 2 bases at V and 10 bases at J, with 16 bases between the two ends. This entry comes from a study of neurological immune-mediated disorders. Study background: Among the 35 or so patients with multiple sclerosis, some 31 were relapsing-remitting, while 3 were secondary progressive. Overall study results and limits: The absence of shared CDR3 amino acid sequences among expanded clones across subjects suggests private repertoires in all groups. Patients with HTLV-1-associated myelopathy showed the most TCR clonal expansion. Those with multiple sclerosis showed the least, falling below healthy controls.

With 10-nucleotide random UMIs included, cDNA was synthesized by 5'RACE. Each CDR3 protein is one row after TCRdb ran MiXCR on the 5' RACE reads. The sample lists about 55,000 distinct CDR3 sequences; around 3.6% were seen once. The sequenced material came from PBMCs. The chain couples TRBV3-1 to TRBJ2-3; D may be TRBD2 (6 bases). The receptor was derived from a man younger than 40 with multiple sclerosis. This CDR3 reads CASSQPRHGGAQYF. DNA of the CDR3: TGTGCCAGCAGCCAACCGCGGCACGGAGGGGCGCAGTATTTT.